This T cell receptor beta chain was obtained from a study of blood T cell repertoires in COVID-19. Clones were read by immunoSEQ multiplex PCR, and TCRdb kept only the in-frame ones, dropping some. The sample has about 290,000 clones; roughly nine tenths are singletons. The CDR3 spans 19 residues. J lost 3 bases, V lost 1 base, and 15 bases had no gene match. The germline V gene encodes CDR1 LGHNA and CDR2 YNFKEQ. The age range of participants was about 18 to 100 years, with residence in about 25 US areas. Each participant's cohort was designated according to participant-reported clinical history. The sequencing input was PBMCs or T cells enriched from blood (not recorded which). The source is a middle-aged woman who had recovered from COVID-19. V gene TRBV4-2 combines with J gene TRBJ2-4, with 7 bases identical to TRBD1. The CDR3 spells CASSQAPAGFGTDKNIQYF. The CDR3 coding sequence is TGTGCCAGCAGCCAAGCCCCGGCGGGTTTCGGGACAGACAAAAACATTCAGTACTTC.